This is a list of T cell receptor beta chains from one sample in a study of cytomegalovirus exposure and HLA in healthy donors. TCRdb's table, derived via immunoSEQ multiplex PCR, lists solely in-frame clones and lacks some. The sample contains about 130,000 clones, 83% of which appear only once. Sequences were obtained from PBMCs. All receptors derive from a girl aged 2 to 10 in good health and CMV-seronegative. Each CDR3 is given with its conserved first and last residue. The order of the fields is V gene, J gene, D gene, clone size, CDR3 DNA, CDR3 protein. D genes are given only for firm matches. Size is omitted from some rows. Given values are once, few, many or a class for expanded clones.

TRBV19	TRBJ1-1	TRBD1	-	TGTGCCAGTAGTATTTCTCAGGGGGTAACTGAAGCTTTCTTT	CASSISQGVTEAFF
TRBV27	TRBJ1-2	TRBD1	-	TGTGCCAGCAGGTCGGCCGGGACAGGGGGCGCTGGCTACACCTTC	CASRSAGTGGAGYTF
TRBV19	TRBJ2-7	-	-	TGTGCCAGTAGTATGGGAGGGGGATCCTACGAGCAGTACTTC	CASSMGGGSYEQYF
TRBV7-2	TRBJ1-4	-	-	TGTGCCAGCAGCTTACGGTTAAATGAAAAACTGTTTTTT	CASSLRLNEKLFF
TRBV5-1	TRBJ2-3	TRBD2	-	TGCGCCAGCAGCTTGGAGGCGGGAGTGCGGACAGATACGCAGTATTTT	CASSLEAGVRTDTQYF
TRBV27	TRBJ1-5	-	-	TGTGCCAGCAGTTTATACCCTGGAGGCAATCAGCCCCAGCATTTT	CASSLYPGGNQPQHF
TRBV28	TRBJ1-3	-	few	TGTGCCAGCAGTTTATTGGGGGCTCTGACGGGAAACACCATATATTTT	CASSLLGALTGNTIYF
TRBV19	TRBJ2-1	TRBD1	-	TGTGCCAGCGCCCCCCTGGGGACAGCATTGGATGAGCAGTTCTTC	CASAPLGTALDEQFF
TRBV30	TRBJ1-4	-	-	TGTGCCTGGAGGACCGGACAGACAACTAATGAAAAACTGTTTTTT	CAWRTGQTTNEKLFF
TRBV28	TRBJ2-2	TRBD1	-	TGTGCCAGCAGTCGACAGGGGGGCACCGGGGAGCTGTTTTTT	CASSRQGGTGELFF
TRBV30	TRBJ1-5	TRBD1	-	TGTGCCTGGAGTAACAGGGGGAACGGTCAGCCCCAGCATTTT	CAWSNRGNGQPQHF
TRBV6-4	TRBJ1-6	TRBD1	-	TGTGCCAGCAGTGAAAGAGCCGGGACAGGGAATTCACCCCTCCACTTT	CASSERAGTGNSPLHF
TRBV19	TRBJ1-3	TRBD1	-	TGTGCCACTCAAAACAGGGGCTCTGGAAACACCATATATTTT	CATQNRGSGNTIYF
TRBV19	TRBJ2-7	TRBD2	-	TGTGCCAGTAGTCTAGCGGGGGAATCCTACGAGCAGTACTTC	CASSLAGESYEQYF
TRBV30	TRBJ2-5	-	-	TGTGCCTGGAGTACCACTCGGGAGCAGTACTTC	CAWSTTREQYF
TRBV5-6	TRBJ1-4	TRBD1	-	TGTGCCAGCAGCGCCCGGGACAGGGGTGAAAAACTGTTTTTT	CASSARDRGEKLFF
TRBV19	TRBJ2-7	-	-	TGTGCCAGTAAGCAAGTAGCGTCAGGAGTCCCGGGGGAGCAGTACTTC	CASKQVASGVPGEQYF
TRBV5-1	TRBJ2-5	TRBD2	-	TGCGCCAGCAGCACCACTAGCGGAGCTATCCAAGAGACCCAGTACTTC	CASSTTSGAIQETQYF
TRBV2	TRBJ1-3	-	-	TGTGCCAGCAGTCCGACGGGACTCTCCACTGGGGGAAACACCATATATTTT	CASSPTGLSTGGNTIYF
TRBV6-1	TRBJ2-2	-	few	TGTGCCAGCAGTGTGATTAGCGGAAACACCGGGGAGCTGTTTTTT	CASSVISGNTGELFF
TRBV5-4	TRBJ2-1	-	-	TGTGCCATCTCCGGGGGATCCTACAATGAGCAGTTCTTC	CAISGGSYNEQFF
TRBV29-1	TRBJ2-2	TRBD2	few	TGCAGCGGCGCTAGCGGGGGGGCCGGGGAGCTGTTTTTT	CSGASGGAGELFF
TRBV2	TRBJ1-1	-	-	TGTGCCAGCAGTGAAGATCTGGCCCGGGACACTGAAGCTTTCTTT	CASSEDLARDTEAFF
TRBV30	TRBJ2-1	TRBD1	-	TGTGCCTGGAGCAAGGGACAGGGAAATTTGGTACTGAATGAGCAGTTCTTC	CAWSKGQGNLVLNEQFF
TRBV27	TRBJ2-5	TRBD1	-	TGTGCCAGCAGTAAGGGACAGGGGGCTCGGGAGCAGTACTTC	CASSKGQGAREQYF
TRBV11-2	TRBJ2-1	-	-	TGTGCCAGCACCTGGGGGCGTGAGCAGTTCTTC	CASTWGREQFF
TRBV28	TRBJ1-1	-	-	TGTGCCGGCCGAGGGGGGAACACTGAAGCTTTCTTT	CAGRGGNTEAFF
TRBV5-1	TRBJ2-2	TRBD2	-	TGCGCCAGCAGCTTGGCGGTGGCGGGAGGGAACACCGGGGAGCTGTTTTTT	CASSLAVAGGNTGELFF
TRBV11-2	TRBJ2-7	TRBD2	-	TGTGCCAGCAGCTTCATCCTAGCGGGATATACCTACGAGCAGTACTTC	CASSFILAGYTYEQYF
TRBV27	TRBJ2-7	TRBD1	-	TGTGCCAGCAGTCGACAGGGGCCGTACGAGCAGTACTTC	CASSRQGPYEQYF
TRBV11-2	TRBJ2-7	-	-	TGTGCCAGCAGCCCACCCCGGGGTAGCGGCTCCTACGAGCAGTACTTC	CASSPPRGSGSYEQYF
TRBV7-3	TRBJ2-1	-	-	TGTGCCAGCAGCGGCAGGGGCACCCAGGGGTACAATGAGCAGTTCTTC	CASSGRGTQGYNEQFF
TRBV28	TRBJ1-1	-	-	TGTGCCAGCAGTTTAGTACAGGAGAACACTGAAGCTTTCTTT	CASSLVQENTEAFF